This T cell receptor beta chain stems from a study of cytomegalovirus exposure and HLA in healthy donors. Germline loops: CDR1 ENHRY, CDR2 SYGVKD. The CDR3 contains 15 residues. Unmatched junction bases numbered 5, after V lost 3 bases and J lost 4 bases. This PCR relied on a set of 60 Vbeta primers and 13 Jbeta primers. In the source study's methods: In a later analysis, the count reached about 80 million unique TCR beta chains, with 10 million to 11 million shared. Assay used: immunoSEQ multiplex PCR; TCRdb lists only in-frame clones, some missing. V, J and clone size derive from that table, while D and trimming were established from the DNA sequence. Seen here are about 150,000 clones, roughly 82% observed once, and the top ten hold under 8%. Study results and limitations: Among the sequence variants, a highly shared cluster was likely an artifact of sequencing. Overall, some 160 TCR beta chains were annotated as cytomegalovirus-associated.

Comment on this clone: Its antigen is undetermined.

The chain joins TRBV10-3 to TRBJ2-1, with TRBD2 matching over 8 bases. The specimen was PBMCs. The TCR was taken from a man in his fifties or sixties in good health and CMV-seropositive. This CDR3 reads CAISDGLAGYNEQFF. CDR3 coding DNA: TGTGCCATCAGTGACGGGCTAGCGGGTTACAATGAGCAGTTCTTC.